These T cell receptor beta chains were read from a single sample in a study of blood T cell repertoires in COVID-19. Libraries were prepared by immunoSEQ multiplex PCR; TCRdb keeps only in-frame clonotypes and omits some of them. The top ten clones hold 4.5% to 5.5% of a sample with around 180,000 clones, 80% to 85% of them seen once. Sequenced material: peripheral blood. The receptor source for this set is a woman younger than 45 with acute or convalescent COVID-19. Each CDR3 is given with its conserved first and last residue. A D gene is named only where the DNA matches it firmly. Clone size appears in some rows only: once, few, many, or a class for an expanded clone.

d_call j_call clone_size v_call cdr3_nt cdr3_aa
NA TRBJ1-1 few TRBV29-1 TGCAGCGTTGAGAGGGACACTGAAGCTTTCTTT CSVERDTEAFF
TRBD1 TRBJ2-5 NA TRBV7-9 TGTGCCAGCAGCTTGCGGGGACAGGGGCGAGAGACCCAGTACTTC CASSLRGQGRETQYF
NA TRBJ2-3 NA TRBV2 TGTGCCAGCAGCGTGGATACGCAGTATTTT CASSVDTQYF
NA TRBJ2-1 many TRBV5-4 TGTGCCAGCAGCGTAGAAACTGCTGCGCGTGAGCAGTTCTTC CASSVETAAREQFF
NA TRBJ1-2 NA TRBV21-1 TGTGCCAGCAGCAGTTCGACAGGGGCCAACTATGGCTACACCTTC CASSSSTGANYGYTF
NA TRBJ1-4 few TRBV5-4 TGTGCCAGCACCCAGGGGTTGATGGATGAAAAACTGTTTTTT CASTQGLMDEKLFF
NA TRBJ2-7 NA TRBV7-9 TGTGCCAGCAGCTTAGTGCGCGAGCAGTACTTC CASSLVREQYF
NA TRBJ2-3 NA TRBV5-1 TGCGCCAGCAGTCCTCCAGGGAGGAGTTCCACAGATACGCAGTATTTT CASSPPGRSSTDTQYF
TRBD2 TRBJ2-5 NA TRBV7-2 TGTGCCAGCAGCTTAGCAGCGGGAGTTGTACAAGAGACCCAGTACTTC CASSLAAGVVQETQYF
NA TRBJ1-6 NA TRBV4-1 TGCGCCAGCAGCCACGACTGGGCACCCCTCCACTTT CASSHDWAPLHF
NA TRBJ1-1 NA TRBV10-2 TGCGCCAGCTTCGGGGGGAACACTGAAGCTTTCTTT CASFGGNTEAFF
NA TRBJ2-2 few TRBV28 TGTGCCAGCAGTTTATCCGGGTACTCGAACACCGGGGAGCTGTTTTTT CASSLSGYSNTGELFF
TRBD2 TRBJ2-3 NA TRBV28 TGTGCCAGCAGTTTCCCGACTACTAGCGGGAACACAGATACGCAGTATTTT CASSFPTTSGNTDTQYF
TRBD2 TRBJ2-5 many TRBV3-1/TRBV3-2 TGTGCCAGCAGCCAAGAACGGCTAGCGGGGGCCGCCGGAGAGACCCAGTACTTC CASSQERLAGAAGETQYF
NA TRBJ2-4 NA TRBV18 TGTGCCAGCTCATTGACAGGTGTTAACATTCAGTACTTC CASSLTGVNIQYF
NA TRBJ1-5 NA TRBV7-9 TGTGCCAGCAGCTCATGGGGGGACTCAGAGCCCCAGCATTTT CASSSWGDSEPQHF
TRBD1 TRBJ1-1 NA TRBV7-8 TGTGCCAGCACCCGGGACAGGGGGCCAGCTTTCTTT CASTRDRGPAFF
TRBD1 TRBJ1-6 NA TRBV7-9 TGTGCCAGCAGCTTAGGCCGGACAGGGAGCTCCTATAATTCACCCCTCCACTTT CASSLGRTGSSYNSPLHF
TRBD1 TRBJ2-1 NA TRBV19 TGTGCCAGTAGTCCCGGACAGGGGGGGCATTACAATGAGCAGTTCTTC CASSPGQGGHYNEQFF
TRBD1 TRBJ2-1 NA TRBV7-9 TGTGCCAGCAGCTTTGAGGGGGCTTCCAATGAGCAGTTCTTC CASSFEGASNEQFF
NA TRBJ1-6 NA TRBV25-1 TGTGCCAGCAGTGAGCGCAGCGTCAATTCACCCCTCCACTTT CASSERSVNSPLHF
TRBD1 TRBJ1-1 NA TRBV5-8 TGTGCCAGCAGCTCGGACAGGGCTAGCACTGAAGCTTTCTTT CASSSDRASTEAFF
NA TRBJ2-1 NA TRBV9 TGTGCCAGCAGCCGCAGCGGAAGCTACAATGAGCAGTTCTTC CASSRSGSYNEQFF
TRBD1 TRBJ1-2 NA TRBV28 TGTGCCAGCAGCCCCGGAGGGACAGCTGATGGCTACACCTTC CASSPGGTADGYTF
NA TRBJ2-4 NA TRBV28 TGTGCCAGCGCCAAGATAAGGGAGATGCTAGCCAAAAACATTCAGTACTTC CASAKIREMLAKNIQYF
TRBD1 TRBJ2-2 NA TRBV28 TGTGCCAGCAAATGGACAGGGGAGGCCGGGGAGCTGTTTTTT CASKWTGEAGELFF
NA TRBJ1-1 NA TRBV29-1 TGCAGCGTTCTTAGACAGACTGAAGCTTTCTTT CSVLRQTEAFF
TRBD1 TRBJ1-2 NA TRBV7-2 TGTGCCAGCAGCGATCGAGGGGGCACCTATGGCTACACCTTC CASSDRGGTYGYTF
TRBD2 TRBJ2-2 NA TRBV7-2 TGTGCCAGCAGACCAGTTGGCGGGAGGGCGGTCGGGGAGCTGTTTTTT CASRPVGGRAVGELFF
NA TRBJ2-2 NA TRBV7-4 TGTGCCAGCACCCCCCCGGCACAGGCGAGAAACACCGGGGAGCTGTTTTTT CASTPPAQARNTGELFF
NA TRBJ2-7 NA TRBV27 TGTGCCAGCACCGGGGGTTACGAGCAGTACTTC CASTGGYEQYF
NA TRBJ1-2 few TRBV2 TGTGCCAGCACCGAAGGTCCGACAGCCACCAACGGCTACACCTTC CASTEGPTATNGYTF
TRBD1 TRBJ1-1 NA TRBV4-3 TGCGCCAGCAGCCAAGAAGACCCCCAGGGGGCGGCCGCCTTTGAAGCTTTCTTT CASSQEDPQGAAAFEAFF